Below are 5 T cell receptor beta chains sequenced from a single sample in a study of human T cells and chemical hapten exposure. TCRdb ran MiXCR on the RACE reads and lists one entry per CDR3 protein. The sample holds roughly 380,000 distinct CDR3 sequences, approximately 5% seen once. Noted time point: patch test 1, 2 weeks after DPC sensitization. Treatment: therapeutic diphenylcyclopropenone sensitization with weekly scalp DPC. The sequenced sample was whole blood, obtained in connection with sensitization to the hapten diphenylcyclopropenone (DPC). The receptors originated from a woman aged 50 to 65 with alopecia areata. Some clones in this sample may be carry-over from other donors' samples.

This clonotype was picked up many times. The V call is TRBV4-1, the J call TRBJ1-5; no reliable D call. The CDR3 has 15 amino acids. With 0 bases removed from V and 1 base from J, the gap between germline ends came to 7 bases. Per the germline V gene, CDR1 is MGHRA and CDR2 is YSYEKL. The CDR3 nucleotides read TGCGCCAGCAGCCAAGATGGCGGCAGCAATCAGCCCCAGCATTTT. Amino acids: CASSQDGGSNQPQHF.

The table lists this clonotype with many counts. The rearrangement joins TRBV29-1 to TRBJ1-1; D unresolved. Looked up from germline, CDR1 is SQVTM and CDR2 is ANQGSEA. With 4 bases removed from V and 4 bases from J, the gap between germline ends came to 13 bases. The CDR3 runs 13 residues. The CDR3 spells CSVVSKRGTEAFF. In DNA form, the CDR3 reads TGCAGCGTTGTCAGTAAAAGAGGCACTGAAGCTTTCTTT.

This clonotype showed up just a few times. The chain joins TRBV18 to TRBJ1-6, with 7 bases that match TRBD1. The CDR3 is 15 residues long. V gave up 1 base and J gave up 10 bases; unmatched junction bases: 7. Germline V gene sequence: CDR1 KGHSH, CDR2 LQKENI. The CDR3 bases are TGTGCCAGCTCACCACAGGGGGCGATGGGGTCACCCCTCCACTTT. The encoded protein is CASSPQGAMGSPLHF.

Ten or more counts support this clonotype. The chain employs TRBV29-1 and TRBJ2-3, with D unresolved. Germline CDR1 reads SQVTM; CDR2 reads ANQGSEA. V lost 3 bases and J lost 6, with 10 bases in between. The CDR3 length is 12 residues. CDR3 coding DNA: TGCAGCGTTGAGACCGGTTTTGATACGCAGTATTTT. It yields the protein CSVETGFDTQYF.

The chain links TRBV2 to TRBJ2-2; 8 bases are shared with TRBD2. Trimming removed 4 bases from V and 1 base from J; junction bases left unmatched: 2. Germline V lookup: CDR1 SNHLY, CDR2 FYNNEI. This CDR3 has 15 amino acids. This CDR3 reads CASSGSGKNTGELFF. The CDR3 DNA follows: TGTGCCAGCAGTGGTAGCGGGAAGAACACCGGGGAGCTGTTTTTT.